The table lists the clone carrying this TCR beta chain with a few counts. The data belong to a study of early T cells in non-severe SARS-CoV-2 infection. The V end lost 5 bases, the J end lost 0 bases, and 20 bases lay between the germline ends. The CDR3 length is 18 residues. The germline V gene encodes CDR1 SGHTA and CDR2 FQGNSA. TCRdb used MiXCR to reprocess the 5' RACE reads, holding one entry per CDR3 protein. The sample holds roughly 56,000 distinct CDR3 sequences; about 13% are singletons and the top ten take roughly a tenth. The sequenced material came from whole blood. The origin of this receptor is an adult who was a healthcare worker with PCR-confirmed SARS-CoV-2 infection or an uninfected control (not recorded which). This chain uses TRBV7-2 with TRBJ2-1; weak D call: TRBD2 (5 bases). The CDR3 here is CASSSPMRAVSSYNEQFF. CDR3 in DNA: TGTGCCAGCAGCAGCCCCATGAGAGCGGTTAGCTCCTACAATGAGCAGTTCTTC.